This T cell receptor beta chain is drawn from a study of Tregs in tolerant kidney transplant recipients. Across the whole study: Recipients received nonmyeloablative bone marrow transplants from related graft donors, with transient mixed chimerism. Overall study findings and caveats: Activated donor B cell expansion appeared to reveal the most relevant donor-specific TCRbeta repertoire. Antigen-driven expansion was suggested because donor-specific Tregs expanded more than all Tregs in tolerant patients.

The CDR3 covers 15 residues. Germline CDR1 reads LNHDA; CDR2 reads SQIVND (reference sequence). V was pared by 5 bases and J by 7 bases, with 8 bases of the junction left unmatched. This clone was observed a handful of times. The antigen is not known. Clones were sequenced by immunoSEQ multiplex PCR, and TCRdb holds only the in-frame ones, with some missing. The sample shows tens of thousands of clones, roughly nine tenths of them seen only once. The sample consisted of CD4+ T cells from blood, taken before the transplant. V usage is TRBV19 and J usage is TRBJ1-5; 10 bases line up with TRBD1. The sequence was collected from a human donor who received a combined kidney and bone marrow transplant. The CDR3 sequence is CASSVGTGEGQPQHF. DNA for the CDR3: TGTGCCAGTAGTGTCGGGACAGGGGAAGGACAGCCCCAGCATTTT. The whole variable domain, filled in from reference TRBV19 and TRBJ1-5, reads DGGITQSPKYLFRKEGQNVTLSCEQNLNHDAMYWYRQDPGQGLRLIYYSQIVNDFQKGDIAEGYSVSREKKESFPLTVTSAQKNPTAFYLCASSVGTGEGQPQHFGDGTRLSIL.